The 11 T cell receptor beta chains in this list originate from one sample, sequenced in a study of blood T cell repertoires in COVID-19. The data were produced by immunoSEQ multiplex PCR, yet TCRdb's version contains in-frame clones alone and is incomplete. The data contain about 220,000 clones, more than 70% of them singletons. Sequencing was carried out using PBMCs or T cells enriched from blood (not recorded which). These receptors all come from a woman between 35 and 50 years old with acute COVID-19.

The CDR3 spells CSVTRDRPYNEQFF. CDR3 nucleotides: TGCAGCGTAACCCGGGACAGGCCTTACAATGAGCAGTTCTTC. The chain couples TRBV29-1 to TRBJ2-1, with TRBD1 matching over 8 bases. V gave up 6 bases and J gave up 4 bases; unmatched junction bases: 8. Per the germline V gene, CDR1 is SQVTM and CDR2 is ANQGSEA. The CDR3 is 14 residues long.

V is TRBV9 and J is TRBJ2-1, with D uncertain. Trimming cost V 3 bases and J 5 bases, with 15 bases left between them. Germline V gives CDR1 SGDLS, CDR2 YYNGEE. The CDR3 spans 15 residues. CDR3 sequence reads: CASSGLVRLNNEQFF. The CDR3 bases are TGTGCCAGCAGCGGTCTAGTTCGTCTAAACAATGAGCAGTTCTTC.

This chain links TRBV5-6 with TRBJ1-2, with a possible D match to TRBD1 (6 bases). Germline assignment: CDR1 SGHDT and CDR2 YYEEEE. Trimming stripped 5 bases from V and 3 bases from J, with 14 bases between. The CDR3 is made up of 14 amino acids. The DNA for the CDR3 is TGTGCCAGCAGTCTGGGACAAGCCCACTATGGCTACACCTTC. Translation gives CASSLGQAHYGYTF.

This rearrangement joins TRBV7-2 to TRBJ2-3, with D maybe TRBD2 (5 bases). Germline lookup yields CDR1 SGHTA and CDR2 FQGNSA. V gave up 3 bases and J gave up 3 bases, with 13 bases separating them. The CDR3 totals 15 residues. CDR3 amino acids: CASSLRDRGTDTQYF. The CDR3 nucleotides read TGTGCCAGCAGCTTGAGGGATCGTGGAACAGATACGCAGTATTTT.

The CDR3 nucleotides are TGTGCCAGCAGCGTAGGATCTAGCGGGAGGGCCCCGGGCAATGAGCAGTTCTTC. It yields the protein CASSVGSSGRAPGNEQFF. V and J are TRBV9 and TRBJ2-1, with 12 nucleotides matching TRBD2. CDR1 is SGDLS, CDR2 YYNGEE, per germline. Trimming at V came to 0 bases and at J to 6 bases, leaving 10 bases not matched to a gene. CDR3 length equals 18 residues.

V and J are TRBV28 and TRBJ1-4; 9 nucleotides match TRBD1. The CDR3 consists of 14 residues. V was clipped by 3 bases and J by 8 bases; unmatched bases: 4. Germline values: CDR1 MDHEN, CDR2 SYDVKM. The CDR3: CASSFGDRVEKLFF. DNA for the CDR3: TGTGCCAGCAGTTTTGGGGACAGGGTAGAAAAACTGTTTTTT. The whole variable domain, filled in from reference TRBV28 and TRBJ1-4, reads DVKVTQSSRYLVKRTGEKVFLECVQDMDHENMFWYRQDPGLGLRLIYFSYDVKMKEKGDIPEGYSVSREKKERFSLILESASTNQTSMYLCASSFGDRVEKLFFGSGTQLSVL.

The chain combines TRBV7-2 with TRBJ1-6; maybe TRBD1 (6 bases). Germline V gene sequence: CDR1 SGHTA, CDR2 FQGNSA. CDR3 length equals 15 residues. V shed 2 bases and J shed 10 bases, with 15 bases lying between them. CDR3 protein: CASSLIGGGGSPLHF. The CDR3 bases are TGTGCCAGCAGCTTAATCGGAGGGGGGGGGTCACCCCTCCACTTT.

The chain has TRBV3-1 (or the pseudogene TRBV3-2) and TRBJ2-1; 11 bases map to TRBD2. CDR1 and CDR2 (germline): LGHDT, YNNKEL (reference sequence). V dropped 6 bases and J dropped 0; count of bases not matched to a gene: 13. The CDR3 sequence is 19 residues long. CDR3 loop: CASSVGTSGLRSSYNEQFF. DNA for the CDR3: TGTGCCAGCAGTGTTGGGACTAGCGGACTGAGAAGCTCCTACAATGAGCAGTTCTTC.

The V and J genes are TRBV3-1 (or the pseudogene TRBV3-2) and TRBJ1-3; possibly TRBD1 for D (6 bases). The CDR3 extends over 14 amino acids. The V gene's germline CDR1 is LGHDT and CDR2 YNNKEL (reference sequence). V was cut by 5 bases and J by 0 bases, with 8 bases left in between. The CDR3 nucleotides read TGTGCCAGCAGCGCACAGGGCTCTGGAAACACCATATATTTT. Encoded protein: CASSAQGSGNTIYF.

J is TRBJ1-6 and V is TRBV6-5; D may be TRBD1 (5 bases). Germline CDR1 and CDR2: MNHEY and SVGAGI. Trimming pared 6 bases from V and 7 bases from J, leaving 16 bases between. CDR3 size: 15 residues. The CDR3 bases are TGTGCCAGCAGCCCCCTCCGGGGGAACAATTCACCCCTCCACTTT. Its translation is CASSPLRGNNSPLHF.

This chain links TRBV11-3 with TRBJ2-7; possibly TRBD1 for D (6 bases). Deletions cut 2 bases from V and 6 bases from J, with 11 bases between. CDR3 length equals 13 residues. The germline CDR1 and CDR2 sequences are SGHNT and YENEEA. This CDR3 reads CASSLNRVGEQYV. In DNA, the CDR3 is TGTGCCAGCAGCTTAAACAGGGTCGGCGAGCAGTACGTC.